This passage covers 6 T cell receptor beta chains from one sample sequenced in a study of response to subunit inactivated influenza vaccine. Each CDR3 protein is one row after TCRdb ran MiXCR on the RT-PCR reads. The sample contains 250,000 to 350,000 distinct CDR3 sequences, roughly 22% of which appear only once. Sequenced material: PBMCs from blood, taken approximately 22 months after vaccination. Receptor source: a man in his fifties or sixties who received an inactivated influenza vaccine.

This chain uses TRBV6-5 with TRBJ2-7, with D hard to call. The ends were cut back, 2 bases at V and 1 base at J, with 6 bases in the middle. Germline loops: CDR1 MNHEY, CDR2 SVGAGI. The CDR3 totals 13 residues. In DNA form, the CDR3 reads TGTGCCAGCAGTTACGGGAATTCCTACGAGCAGTACTTC. This gives the protein CASSYGNSYEQYF.

This clonotype is a singleton in its sample. The V gene is TRBV6-2 or TRBV6-3, the J gene TRBJ2-7; a weak D match, TRBD1 (5 bases). Trimming pared 7 bases from V and 7 bases from J, leaving 14 bases between. The CDR3 loop spans 12 amino acids. Germline assignment: CDR1 MNHEY and CDR2 SVGEGT. The CDR3 is CASMLPQGEQYF. CDR3 nucleotide sequence: TGTGCCAGCATGCTCCCTCAGGGTGAGCAGTACTTC.

The chain employs TRBV6-5 and TRBJ2-7, with D maybe TRBD1 (7 bases). Per germline, CDR1 MNHEY and CDR2 SVGAGI. This CDR3 is 16 amino acids long. V lost 1 base and J 3 bases, leaving 16 bases between the germline ends. CDR3 nucleotides: TGTGCCAGCAGTTACTTTCCGACAGGGACTGGCTACGAGCAGTACTTC. This translates into CASSYFPTGTGYEQYF.

The V call is TRBV20-1, the J call TRBJ1-4, with D tentatively TRBD1 (5 bases). This CDR3 has 13 amino acids. Trimming took 6 bases from V and 3 from J, leaving 11 bases between them. CDR1 DFQATT and CDR2 SNEGSKA come from the germline V gene (reference sequence). The DNA for the CDR3 is TGCAGTGCCATCAGGGTGGCTAATGAAAAACTGTTTTTT. Encoded protein: CSAIRVANEKLFF.

The chain links TRBV29-1 to TRBJ1-1; TRBD1 might be the D (6 bases). V was trimmed by 6 bases and J by 0 bases, leaving 8 bases between them. The length of the CDR3 is 12 residues. Germline-derived CDR1 and CDR2 are SQVTM and ANQGSEA. The CDR3 region is CSVRTVNTEAFF. CDR3 nucleotide sequence: TGCAGCGTCCGGACAGTGAACACTGAAGCTTTCTTT.

This clonotype was found a few times. The DNA for the CDR3 is TGCAGCGCAAAGGACAGGTCGGGGGCTGAAGCTTTCTTT. Translation gives CSAKDRSGAEAFF. V is TRBV29-1 and J is TRBJ1-1; 7 bases are a match to TRBD1. This CDR3 region has 13 residues. Per the germline V gene, CDR1 is SQVTM and CDR2 is ANQGSEA. Trimming removed 7 bases from V and 6 bases from J; junction bases left unmatched: 11.